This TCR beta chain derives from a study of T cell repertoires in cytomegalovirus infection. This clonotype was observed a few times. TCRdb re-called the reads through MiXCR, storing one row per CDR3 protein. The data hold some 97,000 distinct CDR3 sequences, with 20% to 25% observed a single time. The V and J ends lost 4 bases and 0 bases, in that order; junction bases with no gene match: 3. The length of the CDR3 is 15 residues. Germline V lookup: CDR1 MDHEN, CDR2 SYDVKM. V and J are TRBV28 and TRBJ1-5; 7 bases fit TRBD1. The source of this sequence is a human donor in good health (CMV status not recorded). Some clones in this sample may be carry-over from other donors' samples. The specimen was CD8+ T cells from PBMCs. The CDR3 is CASSSRGDSNQPQHF. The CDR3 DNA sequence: TGTGCCAGCAGTTCCAGGGGGGATAGCAATCAGCCCCAGCATTTT.